The clone carrying this TCR beta chain was found once. The entry originates in a study of blood T cell repertoires in COVID-19. On the study more broadly: PBMCs, B-cell-depleted T cells, or T cells provided the cDNA or gDNA that made up the material.

Cohorts were based on clinical histories the participants reported. Per the study methods: How many nucleated cells were present was estimated from reference gene primer amplification. Profiling relied on immunoSEQ multiplex PCR, and the TCRdb table lists in-frame clones only, not all of them. That table gives V, J and clone size, and the DNA gave D and trimming. The sample lists around 340,000 clones; 65% to 90% were seen once. The J segment lost 1 base and the V segment lost 3 bases, leaving 8 bases of the junction unmatched. The CDR3 covers 16 residues. From germline, CDR1 is MGHRA and CDR2 YSYEKL.

This TCR derives from a woman aged 35 to 49 with acute COVID-19. The V call is TRBV4-1, the J call TRBJ1-2, with TRBD1 identical over 7 bases. Sequenced sample: PBMCs or T cells enriched from blood (not recorded which). The CDR3 sequence is CASSQAGDSRNYGYTF. Written as DNA, the CDR3 is TGCGCCAGCAGCCAGGCCGGGGACAGCCGTAACTATGGCTACACCTTC.